The 5 T cell receptor beta chains in this list originate from one sample, sequenced in a study of T cell responses to AZD1222 COVID-19 vaccine. Method: immunoSEQ multiplex PCR; TCRdb's copy keeps in-frame clones and lacks some. This repertoire shows about 190,000 clones, just over 90% found once; its top ten account for over 0.75%. Here the sequenced sample was peripheral blood, taken on day 0 of AZD1222 vaccination. Source of these receptors: an adult in good health.

V gene TRBV25-1 combines with J gene TRBJ1-5; possible D gene TRBD1, 5 bases. From germline, CDR1 is MGHDK and CDR2 SYGVNS. V lost 1 base and J 4 bases, leaving 8 bases between the germline ends. CDR3 length equals 14 residues. The DNA of the CDR3 is TGTGCCAGCAGTGAATTTAGACAGAATCAGCCCCAGCATTTT. Residues: CASSEFRQNQPQHF.

The chain is built from TRBV3-1 (or the pseudogene TRBV3-2) and TRBJ1-3, with D uncertain. V was shortened by 1 base and J by 1 base, with 2 bases between the two germline ends. This CDR3 has 13 amino acids. CDR1 LGHDT and CDR2 YNNKEL come from the germline V gene (reference sequence). The CDR3 DNA is TGTGCCAGCAGCCAAGTTTCTGGAAACACCATATATTTT. Translating it yields CASSQVSGNTIYF.

The chain uses TRBV7-8 and TRBJ2-7; D possibly corresponds to TRBD1 (6 bases). This CDR3 has 13 amino acids. Trimming cost V 1 base and J 8 bases, with 12 bases left between them. The V gene's germline CDR1 is SGHVS and CDR2 FQNEAQ. The CDR3 DNA reads TGTGCCAGCAGCTTAGAGATCCGGGACAAGCAGTACTTC. Protein product: CASSLEIRDKQYF.

The chain links TRBV5-4 to TRBJ1-4; 7 nucleotides agree with TRBD1. From germline, CDR1 is SGHNT and CDR2 YYREEE (reference sequence). V was clipped by 4 bases and J by 4 bases; unmatched bases: 10. This CDR3 is built from 16 residues. The CDR3 sequence is CASSPGGTAYNEKLFF. In nucleotides, the CDR3 is TGTGCCAGCAGCCCCGGCGGGACAGCCTATAATGAAAAACTGTTTTTT.

The chain combines TRBV29-1 with TRBJ2-3; TRBD2 might be the D (5 bases). The V end was cut by 7 bases, the J end by 3 bases, with 20 bases between. The germline gives CDR1 SQVTM, CDR2 ANQGSEA. The CDR3 covers 15 residues. The CDR3 DNA sequence: TGCAGCGCCGGAGAGCCGCGGGCCGATACAGATACGCAGTATTTT. Translating gives CSAGEPRADTDTQYF.